This paragraph reports one T cell receptor beta chain. This table comes from immunoSEQ multiplex PCR, and its TCRdb copy is limited to in-frame clones, with some not included. The sample lists about 12,000 clones; more than 75% were seen once. The V and J ends lost 3 bases and 1 base respectively, with 7 bases between them. Germline lookup yields CDR1 SGHTA and CDR2 FQGNSA. The CDR3 consists of 13 residues. The data derive from a study of tumor-infiltrating lymphocytes in localized non-small cell lung cancer. The material sequenced was lung tumor tissue. The chain links TRBV7-2 to TRBJ2-7; D possibly corresponds to TRBD1 (5 bases). The TCR comes from a human donor with non-small cell lung cancer. CDR3 in amino acids: CASSLGPSYEQYF. The DNA of the CDR3 is TGTGCCAGCAGCTTGGGGCCTTCCTACGAGCAGTACTTC.